A single sample gave rise to the 12 T cell receptor beta chains below, sequenced in a study of T-cell memory formation after mild COVID-19. TCRdb passed the 5' RACE reads through MiXCR, listing each CDR3 protein once. This sample has about 350,000 distinct CDR3 sequences, with 28% found just once. Sequencing was performed on PBMCs or a T cell subset sorted from them (not recorded which). These receptors were obtained from an adult woman who had mild COVID-19 (a few samples of this study predate the infection). Cell type and time point are not known.

Only a few counts were recorded for this clonotype. J is TRBJ1-5 and V is TRBV5-5, with a weak D call TRBD1 (6 bases). Germline CDR1 and CDR2: SGHKS and YYEKEE (reference sequence). The length of the CDR3 is 15 residues. Trimming stripped 0 bases from V and 3 bases from J, with 10 bases between. The CDR3 region is CASSLAGTHNQPQHF. CDR3 DNA: TGTGCCAGCAGCTTGGCCGGGACACACAATCAGCCCCAGCATTTT.

This clonotype showed up just once. The chain has TRBV4-1 and TRBJ2-7; possible D gene TRBD1, 6 bases. Trimming pared 1 base from V and 2 bases from J, leaving 9 bases between. The CDR3 length is 14 residues. Germline V lookup: CDR1 MGHRA, CDR2 YSYEKL. CDR3 sequence (DNA): TGCGCCAGCAGCCAAGGGGACACCGCCTACGAGCAGTACTTC. Residues: CASSQGDTAYEQYF.

The rearrangement links TRBV24-1 to TRBJ2-2; D is unresolved. The CDR3 runs 14 residues. Germline V gene sequence: CDR1 KGHDR, CDR2 SFDVKD. V lost 7 bases to trimming and J lost 1 base, with 9 bases between them. Here the CDR3 reads CATSAYENTGELFF. The DNA of the CDR3 is TGTGCCACCAGCGCCTATGAGAACACCGGGGAGCTGTTTTTT.

This clonotype was seen a few times. The chain uses TRBV18 and TRBJ2-7, with no clear D. The V gene lost 2 bases and the J gene lost 2 bases, with 10 bases spanning the gap. CDR3 size: 14 residues. Germline values: CDR1 KGHSH, CDR2 LQKENI. CDR3 sequence (DNA): TGTGCCAGCTCACCAGGAGAGAGTCCCTACGAGCAGTACTTC. Translated, it gives CASSPGESPYEQYF. Complete variable domain (other parts from reference TRBV18 and TRBJ2-7): NAGVMQNPRHLVRRRGQEARLRCSPMKGHSHVYWYRQLPEEGLKFMVYLQKENIIDESGMPKERFSAEFPKEGPSILRIQQVVRGDSAAYFCASSPGESPYEQYFGPGTRLTVT.

The rearrangement joins TRBV6-2 or TRBV6-3 to TRBJ2-5; tentatively, D is TRBD1 (5 bases). V lost 2 bases to trimming and J lost 4 bases, with 14 bases between them. Per the germline V gene, CDR1 is MNHEY and CDR2 is SVGEGT. CDR3 length: 15 residues. The CDR3 spells CASSYRPSRVETQYF. The CDR3 region has the DNA TGTGCCAGCAGTTACCGTCCGTCCAGGGTAGAGACCCAGTACTTC.

In this sample, this clonotype turned up many times. The DNA of the CDR3 is TGTGCCAGCAGGTTGTCGGCTTCCCAAGAGACCCAGTACTTC. It is translated as CASRLSASQETQYF. The gene calls are TRBV7-9 and TRBJ2-5; D is uncertain. CDR1 and CDR2 (germline): SEHNR, FQNEAQ (reference sequence). This CDR3 has 14 residues. V lost 6 bases to trimming and J lost 1 base, with 12 bases between them.

Many counts were recorded for this clonotype. V usage is TRBV18 and J usage is TRBJ2-7, with 12 bases fitting TRBD2. The V and J ends lost 8 bases and 0 bases, in that order; junction bases with no gene match: 5. Germline-derived CDR1 and CDR2 are KGHSH and LQKENI. This CDR3 is built from 15 residues. The CDR3 DNA is TGTGCCAGCAGCCCGACTAGCGGGAGCTCCTACGAGCAGTACTTC. The encoded protein is CASSPTSGSSYEQYF.

This clonotype appeared a few times. This sequence joins TRBV20-1 and TRBJ1-1, with no clear D. V was pared by 5 bases and J by 0 bases, with 13 bases between. The CDR3 totals 14 residues. The germline V gene has CDR1 DFQATT and CDR2 SNEGSKA (reference sequence). CDR3 DNA sequence: TGCAGTGCTGTGAAGGGCCCTATGAACACTGAAGCTTTCTTT. Translated: CSAVKGPMNTEAFF.

This chain connects TRBV30 to TRBJ1-5; TRBD1 might be the D (5 bases). Trimming pared 3 bases from V and 9 bases from J, leaving 15 bases between. CDR3 length: 13 amino acids. CDR1 and CDR2 (germline): GTSNPN, SVGIG (reference sequence). This chain's CDR3 is CAWSGTEDWPQHF. The CDR3 DNA is TGTGCCTGGAGCGGGACGGAGGATTGGCCCCAGCATTTT.

In its sample, this clonotype was seen a few times. The chain recombines TRBV19 with TRBJ2-6, with 8 bases matching TRBD2. The CDR3 sequence is 15 residues long. J gave up 3 bases and V 6 bases, and 4 bases lay outside the gene matches. CDR1 LNHDA and CDR2 SQIVND come from the germline V gene (reference sequence). The CDR3 coding sequence is TGTGCCAGTAGCCTCGGGGGGGTTGGGGCCAACGTCCTGACTTTC. Translated: CASSLGGVGANVLTF.

This clonotype was seen only a few times. The rearrangement joins TRBV7-9 to TRBJ1-2, with unresolved D. The V end was cut by 3 bases, the J end by 8 bases, with 19 bases between. There are 15 residues in the CDR3. Germline V lookup: CDR1 SEHNR, CDR2 FQNEAQ (reference sequence). CDR3 amino acids: CASSFPLDANEGYTF. CDR3 coding DNA: TGTGCCAGCAGCTTCCCCCTGGACGCTAACGAGGGCTACACCTTC. Drawing the rest from reference TRBV7-9 and TRBJ1-2, the complete variable domain is DTGVSQNPRHKITKRGQNVTFRCDPISEHNRLYWYRQTLGQGPEFLTYFQNEAQLEKSRLLSDRFSAERPKGSFSTLEIQRTEQGDSAMYLCASSFPLDANEGYTFGSGTRLTVV.

The chain recombines TRBV4-2 with TRBJ2-1; 13 bases align to TRBD2. The CDR3 is made up of 18 amino acids. Germline CDR1 reads LGHNA; CDR2 reads YNFKEQ. V lost 1 base to trimming and J lost 8 bases; unmatched junction nucleotides: 11. CDR3 in amino acids: CASSQVGARLAGGHEQFF. DNA for the CDR3: TGTGCCAGCAGCCAAGTGGGGGCCCGACTAGCGGGGGGACATGAGCAGTTCTTC.